This T cell receptor (beta chain) was identified during a study of Tregs in tolerant kidney transplant recipients. Study at large: Related graft donors supplied nonmyeloablative bone marrow transplants, and mixed chimerism was transient. General observations from the study: In tolerant patients, donor-specific Tregs outgrew total Tregs, suggesting antigen-driven expansion. This study did not directly address biological reproducibility.

Germline CDR1 and CDR2: DFQATT and SNEGSKA (reference sequence). The CDR3 contains 13 residues. Trimming left V 3 bases short and J 7 bases short, with 10 bases between. Thawed PBMCs were FACS-sorted into unstimulated CD4+CD25+CD127- regulatory T cells, CD4+CD25- non-regulatory cells, CD4 and CD8 cells. Comment on this clone: The antigen is not known. The sequence runs out 3 residues before the end of the CDR3; the remainder is reconstructed from the germline J gene.

Sequencing was performed with immunoSEQ multiplex PCR; in TCRdb, only in-frame clones are kept and a portion is missing. This table holds 45,000 to 55,000 clones. The chain employs TRBV20-1 and TRBJ1-6, with D perhaps TRBD1 (6 bases). The receptor comes from a human donor who received a combined kidney and bone marrow transplant. This specimen was CD4+ T cells from blood, taken before the transplant. CDR3 bases read: TGCAGTGCTAGGGGGCAGGGGAATTCACCC. Translated, it gives CSARGQGNSP. The full CDR3 sequence reads CSARGQGNSPLHF.